These 25 T cell receptor beta chains share one sample of origin, sequenced in a study of T cells after yellow fever vaccination (dated by TCRdb to the late 2010s). The treatment or condition label, read with the paper, signifies: live attenuated yellow fever vaccine strain. The library was produced with 5' RACE. Instrument on record: Illumina NovaSeq 6000. TCRdb ran its own pipeline on the public reads, namely fastp trimming at Q25 and MiXCR clone calling, and kept in-frame beta chains. A single entry per CDR3 protein holds the most common genes and DNA from its merged rows. The sample profile shows a few hundred thousand distinct CDR3 sequences; approximately 4% of them were found once. The ten top clones hold just under 20% of the sample. This specimen was PBMCs, taken 15 days after the yellow fever booster vaccination. Receptors originate from a young man who received the YFV17D yellow fever vaccine.

This clonotype has ten or more counts. J is TRBJ2-7 and V is TRBV7-6; D might be TRBD2 (6 bases). V was trimmed by 1 base and J by 1 base, leaving 8 bases between them. The germline V gene has CDR1 SGHVS and CDR2 FNYEAQ. This CDR3 is 14 amino acids long. For the CDR3, the DNA is TGTGCCAGCAGCTTAGTTGGGGGGTCCTACGAGCAGTACTTC. It specifies CASSLVGGSYEQYF.

This clonotype was recorded a few times. The chain recombines TRBV18 with TRBJ2-3; TRBD1 matches at 8 bases. The CDR3 is made up of 16 amino acids. J gave up 0 bases and V 4 bases, and 6 bases lay outside the gene matches. Germline values: CDR1 KGHSH, CDR2 LQKENI. The CDR3 coding sequence is TGTGCCAGCTCACTCGACAGGGGAGTTAGCACAGATACGCAGTATTTT. Translating it yields CASSLDRGVSTDTQYF.

This clonotype was picked up a small number of times. CDR3 coding DNA: TGTGCCAGCAGCTTGCGGGCGACCACGGAGAGCGGGGGACGATACAATGAGCAGTTCTTC. Encoded protein: CASSLRATTESGGRYNEQFF. The chain recombines TRBV7-6 with TRBJ2-1; the match to TRBD2 covers 8 bases. Trimming cost V 3 bases and J 4 bases; bases outside gene matches: 20. The CDR3 covers 20 residues. The germline V gene has CDR1 SGHVS and CDR2 FNYEAQ. The full variable domain, its missing parts supplied by reference TRBV7-6 and TRBJ2-1, is GAGVSQSPRYKVTKRGQDVALRCDPISGHVSLYWYRQALGQGPEFLTYFNYEAQQDKSGLPNDRFSAERPEGSISTLTIQRTEQRDSAMYRCASSLRATTESGGRYNEQFFGPGTRLTVL.

This rearrangement joins TRBV29-1 to TRBJ2-3; the D gene is possibly TRBD1 (5 bases). The CDR3 runs to 18 residues. Trimming took off 4 bases at V and 3 bases at J, with 26 bases between the two ends. In germline, CDR1 is SQVTM, CDR2 ANQGSEA. CDR3 DNA: TGCAGCGTTGGGGCACTAAGGCAGCCCCAATACAGGACAGATACGCAGTATTTT. This encodes CSVGALRQPQYRTDTQYF.

This clonotype has just a few counts. The chain is built from TRBV19 and TRBJ1-5; D is unresolved. CDR1 LNHDA and CDR2 SQIVND come from the germline V gene (reference sequence). This CDR3 is built from 14 residues. Trimming took off 1 base at V and 3 bases at J, with 7 bases between the two ends. DNA for the CDR3: TGTGCCAGTAGTATAGCACACTTCAATCAGCCCCAGCATTTT. Encoded protein: CASSIAHFNQPQHF.

This clonotype was detected many times. This chain uses TRBV5-5 with TRBJ1-1; 7 positions match TRBD1. The CDR3 is 15 amino acids. V lost 0 bases, J lost 1 base, and 3 bases stayed unmatched. Germline lookup yields CDR1 SGHKS and CDR2 YYEKEE (reference sequence). CDR3 sequence: CASSLADRTNTEAFF. In DNA form, the CDR3 reads TGTGCCAGCAGCTTGGCGGACAGGACGAACACTGAAGCTTTCTTT.

The chain combines TRBV6-2 or TRBV6-3 with TRBJ2-3; TRBD2 matches 7 bases. The length of the CDR3 is 19 residues. Germline V gene lookup returns CDR1 MNHEY and CDR2 SVGEGT. V lost 0 bases and J lost 1; bases outside the gene matches: 13. CDR3 DNA: TGTGCCAGCAGTTACTCACCCCGGGGAGGGAAGGCAGGCACAGATACGCAGTATTTT. Translation: CASSYSPRGGKAGTDTQYF.

This clonotype has more than one count but fewer than ten. The chain joins TRBV18 to TRBJ1-6; a possible D gene is TRBD1 (6 bases). V was shortened by 3 bases and J by 5 bases, with 11 bases between the two germline ends. CDR1 and CDR2 (germline): KGHSH, LQKENI. There are 15 residues in the CDR3. CDR3 sequence (DNA): TGTGCCAGCTCACCTATGGACAGTAATAATTCACCCCTCCACTTT. Protein: CASSPMDSNNSPLHF.

A few counts support this clonotype. The V and J genes are TRBV7-6 and TRBJ1-1; D remains ambiguous. The V end lost 5 bases, the J end lost 3 bases, and 7 bases lay between the germline ends. There are 12 residues in the CDR3. Germline V gene sequence: CDR1 SGHVS, CDR2 FNYEAQ. CDR3 sequence (DNA): TGTGCCAGCAGCGGGAGTTACACTGAAGCTTTCTTT. This sequence encodes CASSGSYTEAFF.

The chain uses TRBV5-4 and TRBJ2-1; TRBD1 matches 8 bases. After removal of 4 bases from V and 8 bases from J, the junction contained 14 bases not matched to a gene. Germline V gene data show CDR1 as SGHNT and CDR2 as YYREEE (reference sequence). CDR3 size: 16 residues. Here the CDR3 DNA reads TGTGCCAGCAGCATCCCCGGGACAGGCCGTTTCGATGAGCAGTTCTTC. Translation gives CASSIPGTGRFDEQFF.

This clonotype occurred many times. V is TRBV30 and J is TRBJ1-1; weak D call: TRBD1 (5 bases). V lost 2 bases, J lost 4 bases, and 14 bases lay in between. The CDR3 runs to 14 residues. The germline CDR1 and CDR2 sequences are GTSNPN and SVGIG (reference sequence). The CDR3 coding sequence is TGTGCCTGGAGTAAGACAGACCGGTCCACTGAAGCTTTCTTT. Translating gives CAWSKTDRSTEAFF.

This clonotype has at least ten counts. The chain joins TRBV4-3 to TRBJ2-7; D call uncertain. Between the trimmed V and J ends, which lost 0 bases and 6 bases, there was a span of 9 bases. Germline V gene data show CDR1 as LGHNA and CDR2 as YSLEER. The CDR3 consists of 13 residues. The CDR3 sequence: CASSQEVTAEQYF. In DNA form, the CDR3 reads TGCGCCAGCAGCCAAGAGGTTACAGCCGAGCAGTACTTC.

This clonotype came up a few times. V gene TRBV6-5 combines with J gene TRBJ1-6, with a tentative D call TRBD1 (6 bases). V gave up 5 bases and J gave up 8 bases, with 16 bases separating them. The CDR3 runs 15 residues. Looked up from germline, CDR1 is MNHEY and CDR2 is SVGAGI. CDR3 DNA sequence: TGTGCCAGCAGTCGAGGGACACCTTGGCATTCACCCCTCCACTTT. Translation gives CASSRGTPWHSPLHF.

This clonotype appeared many times. The chain joins TRBV6-2 or TRBV6-3 to TRBJ2-2; the D is unclear. Germline V CDR1 and CDR2: MNHEY, SVGEGT. The CDR3 runs 13 residues. With 2 bases removed from V and 6 bases from J, the gap between germline ends came to 7 bases. In nucleotides, the CDR3 is TGTGCCAGCAGTTACACCCAGGCCGGGGAGCTGTTTTTT. Its protein product is CASSYTQAGELFF.

The genes are TRBV4-3 and TRBJ2-7; 10 positions match TRBD2. This CDR3 has 15 residues. Unmatched junction bases numbered 12, after V lost 7 bases and J lost 6 bases. Germline V lookup: CDR1 LGHNA, CDR2 YSLEER. The CDR3 region has the DNA TGCGCCAGCACCCAGTCGGAAATAGCGGGGGGCGAGCAGTACTTC. It specifies CASTQSEIAGGEQYF.

This clonotype occurred a few times. The V call is TRBV7-2, the J call TRBJ1-2, with TRBD1 matching over 9 bases. The CDR3 is 13 residues long. The V and J ends lost 4 bases and 11 bases, in that order; junction bases with no gene match: 8. The germline V gene has CDR1 SGHTA and CDR2 FQGNSA. The CDR3 here is CASSSGTGRWYTF. In nucleotides, the CDR3 is TGTGCCAGCAGCTCCGGGACAGGGAGGTGGTACACCTTC.

This clonotype was counted many times. The rearrangement uses TRBV4-3 and TRBJ1-6, with 10 bases identical to TRBD1. Germline loops: CDR1 LGHNA, CDR2 YSLEER. Trimming cost V 3 bases and J 7 bases; bases outside gene matches: 3. The CDR3 contains 15 residues. The CDR3 bases are TGCGCCAGCAGCCAGGACAGGGGGAAGAATTCACCCCTCCACTTT. Protein: CASSQDRGKNSPLHF.

In its sample, this clonotype was seen a few times. The V gene is TRBV7-9, the J gene TRBJ1-2, with 8 bases identical to TRBD1. The CDR3 is 15 amino acids. Germline CDR1 SEHNR, CDR2 FQNEAQ (reference sequence). The trim removed 5 bases at V and 4 bases at J, leaving 9 bases unmatched. CDR3 nucleotides: TGTGCCAGCAGCCAACCTGACAGGGGAGGCTATGGCTACACCTTC. Encoded protein: CASSQPDRGGYGYTF.

The CDR3: CASSGGQGWTEAFF. The CDR3 bases are TGCGCCAGCAGCGGGGGACAGGGCTGGACTGAAGCTTTCTTT. The chain combines TRBV5-1 with TRBJ1-1, with 9 positions matching TRBD1. Trimming removed 4 bases from V and 5 bases from J; junction bases left unmatched: 6. The CDR3 runs 14 residues. In germline, CDR1 is SGHRS, CDR2 YFSETQ.

The rearrangement links TRBV27 to TRBJ1-2; no reliable D call. CDR3 length: 14 residues. Germline values: CDR1 MNHEY, CDR2 SMNVEV (reference sequence). With 7 bases removed from V and 6 bases from J, the gap between germline ends came to 18 bases. The CDR3 spells CASTRTASSDGYTF. The CDR3 region has the DNA TGTGCCAGCACTCGGACGGCGTCGTCCGATGGCTACACCTTC.

This chain joins TRBV7-2 and TRBJ2-1; D is perhaps TRBD1 (6 bases). The V and J ends lost 5 bases and 10 bases respectively, with 15 bases between them. CDR3 length: 13 amino acids. Germline CDR1 is SGHTA and CDR2 is FQGNSA. CDR3 sequence reads: CASSLYREHEQFF. DNA of the CDR3: TGTGCCAGCAGCCTCTACAGGGAGCACGAGCAGTTCTTC. The entire variable domain, with the rest obtained from reference TRBV7-2 and TRBJ2-1, is as follows: GAGVSQSPSNKVTEKGKDVELRCDPISGHTALYWYRQSLGQGLEFLIYFQGNSAPDKSGLPSDRFSAERTGGSVSTLTIQRTQQEDSAVYLCASSLYREHEQFFGPGTRLTVL.

This clonotype showed up just a few times. The chain employs TRBV30 and TRBJ1-6, with TRBD1 matching over 7 bases. Looked up from germline, CDR1 is GTSNPN and CDR2 is SVGIG (reference sequence). The V gene end was trimmed by 2 bases and the J gene end by 6 bases; junction bases not matched to a gene: 7. The CDR3 runs 15 residues. In DNA form, the CDR3 reads TGTGCCTGGAGTCCCGGGACAGTGTTTAATTCACCCCTCCACTTT. This sequence encodes CAWSPGTVFNSPLHF.

This clonotype came up many times. The chain employs TRBV7-2 and TRBJ1-2; D may be TRBD1 (6 bases). The CDR3 is 14 amino acids. The germline V gene encodes CDR1 SGHTA and CDR2 FQGNSA. Trimming pared 2 bases from V and 6 bases from J, leaving 13 bases between. CDR3 nucleotides: TGTGCCAGCAGCTTACAGGACGCAGGGGATGGCTACACCTTC. This sequence encodes CASSLQDAGDGYTF.

This clonotype has ten or more counts. The chain links TRBV7-9 to TRBJ1-2; 8 bases map to TRBD1. This CDR3 spans 16 amino acids. The V gene end was trimmed by 5 bases and the J gene end by 14 bases; junction bases not matched to a gene: 22. Germline-derived CDR1 and CDR2 are SEHNR and FQNEAQ (reference sequence). CDR3 coding DNA: TGTGCCAGCAGCCCCAGCGGGGTCCGGACAGGGCAAGATCGGACCTTC. This codes for CASSPSGVRTGQDRTF.

The chain combines TRBV2 with TRBJ1-2, with D possibly TRBD1 on 6 matching bases. The CDR3 is made up of 16 amino acids. Between the trimmed V and J ends, which lost 8 bases and 4 bases, there was a span of 23 bases. In germline, CDR1 is SNHLY, CDR2 FYNNEI. The CDR3 spells CASPPGQPQLGYGYTF. In DNA, the CDR3 is TGTGCCAGCCCCCCGGGACAACCTCAACTGGGCTATGGCTACACCTTC.